Included here is one T cell receptor beta chain sequence, with context. Its antigen is undetermined. The record originates from a study of vaccination effects on CD4 cells after COVID-19. Only in-frame clones appear in the TCRdb table, and some are missing; sequencing was by immunoSEQ multiplex PCR. The sample includes under 80,000 clones, over 65% of them seen just once. The CDR3 extends over 12 amino acids. With 3 bases removed from V and 4 bases from J, the gap between germline ends came to 9 bases. Looked up from germline, CDR1 is DFQATT and CDR2 is SNEGSKA (reference sequence). Ahead of sequencing, the ViraFEST assay grew antigen-specific CD4+ T cells using viral peptide pools. An approximately ten-day culture period preceded the isolation of CD4+ T cells. PCR showed that the person got SARS-CoV-2 infection at some point between March and December 2020.

This chain links TRBV20-1 with TRBJ1-2; D is unresolved. The specimen was CD4+ T cells from PBMCs cultured with HIV peptides, collected before COVID-19 vaccination. Subset defined: HIV-1 Nef peptide pool negative control/reference culture. The TCR comes from a human donor who had a prior SARS-CoV-2 infection. The CDR3 DNA reads as TGCAGTGCTAGTACGGGAGCCTATGGCTACACCTTC. Translating it yields CSASTGAYGYTF.